This T cell receptor (beta chain) was profiled in a study of shared clonotypes between healthy human individuals. Unmatched junction bases numbered 10, after V lost 4 bases and J lost 2 bases. The germline gives CDR1 SGHRS, CDR2 YFSETQ. The CDR3 runs to 18 residues. TCRdb keeps only in-frame clones here, not all; method: immunoSEQ multiplex PCR. The data show roughly 500,000 clones, 95% to 96% seen once. The receptor comes from a woman under 40 in good health. Material: naive CD4+ T cells sorted from blood. The subset: CD45RA+ positively selected. V is TRBV5-1 and J is TRBJ2-3; 13 bases align to TRBD2. The CDR3 DNA follows: TGCGCCAGCAGCCGAAGGACTAGCGGGAGTTCATCCACAGATACGCAGTATTTT. This codes for CASSRRTSGSSSTDTQYF. Using reference TRBV5-1 and TRBJ2-3 for the parts outside the CDR3, the full variable domain is KAGVTQTPRYLIKTRGQQVTLSCSPISGHRSVSWYQQTPGQGLQFLFEYFSETQRNKGNFPGRFSGRQFSNSRSEMNVSTLELGDSALYLCASSRRTSGSSSTDTQYFGPGTRLTVL.